This T cell receptor (beta chain) was observed in a study of regulatory T cells in long-lasting Graves disease. The authors built TCR beta libraries using iRepertoire HTBI primers and Arm-PCR of CDR3 regions. TCRdb analysed the multiplex PCR reads with MiXCR anew, one entry per CDR3 protein. The data contain approximately 400,000 distinct CDR3 sequences, roughly 10% of them singletons. This clonotype was recorded at least ten times. The CDR3 spans 16 residues. Germline CDR1 MNHNS, CDR2 SASEGT. With V trimmed by 10 bases and J by 13 bases, 27 bases remained unmatched. The time point was: newly diagnosed GD, antithyroid drugs for less than 3 months. After RNA was extracted from PBMCs, the TCR library was made from it. The same specimen was also included in a second study, on T cells in Graves' hyperthyroidism and ophthalmopathy. From that paper: Researchers ran a first-round RT-PCR on the TCR CDR3 using the HTBI primer set.

V usage is TRBV6-1 and J usage is TRBJ1-2; 7 bases map to TRBD1. The TCR sequence derives from a woman under 30 with Graves disease. The specimen comprised peripheral blood mononuclear cells (PBMCs), sampled at new diagnosis, from a patient treated with antithyroid drugs. The CDR3 sequence: CAIGTMSSGQNASGTF. DNA for the CDR3: TGTGCCATTGGGACGATGAGTTCGGGACAGAACGCGTCCGGCACCTTC.